This T cell receptor (beta chain) was sequenced in a study of long-term antiretroviral therapy in people with HIV. Trimming took off 0 bases at V and 7 bases at J, with 7 bases between the two ends. This CDR3 has 14 amino acids. CDR1 SNHLY and CDR2 FYNNEI come from the germline V gene. Survey level was the resolution at which the v3.0 immunoSEQ assay ran. Measured with immunoSEQ multiplex PCR; TCRdb has only the in-frame clones, and not every one. The sample gives about 14,000 clones, 75% to 85% of which show up once; about a quarter is in the top ten. The receptor was isolated from a man between 35 and 55 years old with HIV. The sample was unsorted PBMCs, taken 3.1 years after starting antiretroviral therapy. The gene calls are TRBV2 and TRBJ1-6, with D perhaps TRBD1 (5 bases). This CDR3 is CASSEASGNSPLHF. In DNA, the CDR3 is TGTGCCAGCAGTGAAGCTTCAGGGAATTCACCCCTCCACTTT. The whole variable domain, remainder taken from reference TRBV2 and TRBJ1-6, is EPEVTQTPSHQVTQMGQEVILRCVPISNHLYFYWYRQILGQKVEFLVSFYNNEISEKSEIFDDQFSVERPDGSNFTLKIRSTKLEDSAMYFCASSEASGNSPLHFGNGTRLTVT.